The clone carrying this T cell receptor beta chain has more than one count but fewer than ten. Its antigen is undetermined. The record originates from a study of T-cell reconstitution after alpha-beta-depleted transplantation in children. This sample's TCRbeta library carried unique molecular identifier barcodes. TCRdb used MiXCR to reprocess the PCR reads, holding one entry per CDR3 protein. The sample holds 750,000 to 950,000 distinct CDR3 sequences, approximately 15% seen once. This CDR3 has 13 residues. Per germline, CDR1 DFQATT and CDR2 SNEGSKA (reference sequence). V was cut by 7 bases and J by 0 bases, with 13 bases left in between. Study-level results: Several hundred expanded graft clones reportedly gave rise to the alpha-beta T cells present about two months after transplant. TCRbeta diversity was high at day 60 in some patients (a result of surviving recipient T cells and thymic progenitors). T-cell counts and diversity at one year following transplant were attributed mainly to newly produced T cells.

V gene TRBV20-1 combines with J gene TRBJ2-7; D may be TRBD2 (6 bases). Sequences were derived from PBMCs, mostly from graft donor cells, sampled 360 days after TCRalphabeta/CD19-depleted stem cell transplant. The receptor's source is a male patient under 18 who had a stem cell transplant for acute lymphoblastic leukemia, so the T cells may come from the graft donor. The CDR3 loop reads CSVILAPSYEQYF. Written as DNA, the CDR3 is TGCAGTGTCATTCTAGCGCCCTCCTACGAGCAGTACTTC.